The 12 T cell receptor beta chains given below trace back to one sample, sequenced in a study of graft-versus-host responses after intestinal transplantation. Assay used: immunoSEQ multiplex PCR; TCRdb lists only in-frame clones, some missing. Seen here are about 9,600 clones, under 85% observed once, and the top ten hold around a quarter. Processing was applied to graft tissue in order to liberate intraepithelial and lamina propria lymphocytes. The specimen was ileum tissue, collected about 520 days after intestinal transplant. Receptor source: a human patient who received an intestinal transplant, so some T cells may come from the graft donor.

The gene calls are TRBV30 and TRBJ2-7; no definite D call. The CDR3 is made up of 14 amino acids. Trimming pared 5 bases from V and 2 bases from J, leaving 16 bases between. Per the germline V gene, CDR1 is GTSNPN and CDR2 is SVGIG (reference sequence). CDR3 residues: CAWVRRVRAYEQYF. The CDR3 DNA reads as TGTGCCTGGGTGAGACGGGTACGAGCCTACGAGCAGTACTTC.

The chain has TRBV14 and TRBJ2-2; tentative D call: TRBD2 (5 bases). Germline V gene data show CDR1 as SGHDN and CDR2 as FVKESK. Between the trimmed V and J ends, which lost 4 bases and 2 bases, there was a span of 5 bases. This CDR3 is 13 amino acids long. The CDR3, as DNA: TGTGCCAGCAGCCCTAGCAACACCGGGGAGCTGTTTTTT. The encoded protein is CASSPSNTGELFF.

The chain joins TRBV5-1 to TRBJ2-6; D is possibly TRBD1 (5 bases). The CDR3 spans 16 residues. V gave up 4 bases and J gave up 0 bases, with 11 bases separating them. Germline values: CDR1 SGHRS, CDR2 YFSETQ. CDR3 residues: CASSLDRVSGANVLTF. The CDR3 bases are TGCGCCAGCAGCCTAGACAGAGTCTCTGGGGCCAACGTCCTGACTTTC.

In its sample, this clone is medium-sized. The chain joins TRBV7-9 to TRBJ2-2; D is unclear. V lost 2 bases and J lost 3, with 7 bases in between. Per germline, CDR1 SEHNR and CDR2 FQNEAQ (reference sequence). This CDR3 contains 14 residues. The CDR3 DNA follows: TGTGCCAGCAGCTTAAAATCGGACACCGGGGAGCTGTTTTTT. It is translated as CASSLKSDTGELFF.

This sequence joins TRBV28 and TRBJ1-2; D gene unclear. Germline V CDR1 and CDR2: MDHEN, SYDVKM. V lost 3 bases, J lost 0 bases, and 38 bases lay in between. The length of the CDR3 is 24 residues. The DNA for the CDR3 is TGTGCCAGCAGTTTTATTTTCTTTGGGGAAAATGGACGGACTTTTTCTATAGCTAACTATGGCTACACCTTC. Translated: CASSFIFFGENGRTFSIANYGYTF.

This sequence joins TRBV18 and TRBJ2-7; D gene unclear. Looked up from germline, CDR1 is KGHSH and CDR2 is LQKENI. This CDR3 has 12 residues. Trimming pared 6 bases from V and 2 bases from J, leaving 8 bases between. CDR3 coding DNA: TGTGCCAGCTCCGAAGACCCCTACGAGCAGTACTTC. Its translation is CASSEDPYEQYF.

This clone was seen only a few times. The rearrangement uses TRBV5-6 and TRBJ2-1; a weak D match, TRBD1 (7 bases). This CDR3 has 14 residues. Germline V gene lookup returns CDR1 SGHDT and CDR2 YYEEEE. V was shortened by 0 bases and J by 7 bases, with 11 bases between the two germline ends. The CDR3 nucleotides read TGTGCCAGCAGCTTGGTAGCAGGGGGGAATGAGCAGTTCTTC. Protein: CASSLVAGGNEQFF. Filled out from reference TRBV5-6 and TRBJ2-1, the complete variable domain reads DAGVTQSPTHLIKTRGQQVTLRCSPKSGHDTVSWYQQALGQGPQFIFQYYEEEERQRGNFPDRFSGHQFPNYSSELNVNALLLGDSALYLCASSLVAGGNEQFFGPGTRLTVL.

The J gene is TRBJ2-5, the V gene TRBV5-5; 7 nucleotides align to TRBD1. The J call may be faulty, since TRBJ2-7 better matches the DNA end. Per germline, CDR1 SGHKS and CDR2 YYEKEE (reference sequence). This CDR3 comprises 16 residues. CDR3 protein: CASSLFRQGPSYEQYF. For the CDR3, the DNA is TGTGCCAGCAGCTTGTTCCGACAGGGACCCTCCTACGAGCAGTACTTC.

The rearrangement uses TRBV5-1 and TRBJ1-1; D is unclear. The V end was cut by 2 bases, the J end by 6 bases, with 20 bases between. The CDR3 is made up of 16 amino acids. Germline CDR1 is SGHRS and CDR2 is YFSETQ. The CDR3 region is CASSFQSSPSTAEAFF. For the CDR3, the DNA is TGCGCCAGCAGCTTCCAATCCTCACCGTCCACCGCTGAAGCTTTCTTT.

This chain links TRBV5-6 with TRBJ2-3, with TRBD2 as a possible D gene (6 bases). The germline V gene has CDR1 SGHDT and CDR2 YYEEEE. This CDR3 is 16 amino acids long. V lost 1 base, J lost 4 bases, and 16 bases lay in between. The CDR3 region has the DNA TGTGCCAGCAGCTTGAGACGTGGGGACTTTCCAGATACGCAGTATTTT. As protein: CASSLRRGDFPDTQYF.

The chain is built from TRBV4-2 and TRBJ2-1, with 10 bases fitting TRBD2. The CDR3 is made up of 14 amino acids. V was pared by 0 bases and J by 8 bases, with 1 base of the junction left unmatched. CDR1 and CDR2 (germline): LGHNA, YNFKEQ. The DNA of the CDR3 is TGTGCCAGCAGCCAAGAGGGGACTAGCGATGAGCAGTTCTTC. It is translated as CASSQEGTSDEQFF.

The V gene is TRBV6-4, the J gene TRBJ1-5, with D possibly being TRBD1 (6 bases). The CDR3 runs to 14 residues. Looked up from germline, CDR1 is MRHNA and CDR2 is SNTAGT. The germline V and J ends were trimmed by 3 bases and 2 bases, with 8 bases remaining between them. DNA for the CDR3: TGTGCCAGCAGTGAACAGGGCGGCAATCAGCCCCAGCATTTT. The encoded protein is CASSEQGGNQPQHF.